This T cell receptor (beta chain) is drawn from a study of cytomegalovirus exposure and HLA in healthy donors. Study conclusions and caveats: Across all donors, roughly uniform sequencing depth was an assumption of the presence/absence analyses. Under in vitro conditions, a few CMV-associated chains were confirmed as specific for CMV antigens.

The PCR had 60 Vbeta and 13 Jbeta primers. Clones were sequenced by immunoSEQ multiplex PCR, and TCRdb holds only the in-frame ones, with some missing. The table lists roughly 100,000 clones, about four fifths of them singletons. CDR3 length: 14 residues. With 6 bases clipped from V and 6 bases from J, the junction kept 6 bases outside the gene matches. CDR1 SNHLY and CDR2 FYNNEI come from the germline V gene. Concerning this clone itself: Its antigen is undetermined.

This receptor was identified in a man aged 30-40 years in good health and CMV-seronegative. Sequenced: PBMCs. The V gene is TRBV2, the J gene TRBJ2-3; TRBD2 aligns across 10 bases. The CDR3 bases are TGTGCCAGCAGAGAGCGGGGGGGGTTTGATACGCAGTATTTT. This codes for CASRERGGFDTQYF. The complete variable domain, with remaining parts taken from reference TRBV2 and TRBJ2-3, reads EPEVTQTPSHQVTQMGQEVILRCVPISNHLYFYWYRQILGQKVEFLVSFYNNEISEKSEIFDDQFSVERPDGSNFTLKIRSTKLEDSAMYFCASRERGGFDTQYFGPGTRLTVL.